This is a list of T cell receptor beta chains from one sample in a study of Graves' ophthalmopathy and Graves' hyperthyroidism. From the multiplex PCR reads, TCRdb called clonotypes with MiXCR, one entry per CDR3 protein. This table holds around 1.1 million distinct CDR3 sequences, roughly two fifths found once. The sequenced sample consisted of peripheral blood or thyroid tissue (not recorded which). These TCRs come from an adult man with Graves' hyperthyroidism. The CDR3 runs from the conserved cysteine through the conserved F or W. Fields, in order: clone size, V gene, J gene, D gene, CDR3 length, CDR3 DNA, CDR3 protein. A D gene is named only where the DNA matches it firmly. The listing skips clone size in some rows; elsewhere it reads once, few, many or a size class.

many	TRBV7-8	TRBJ1-6	-	13	TGTGCCAGCAGATACCGAGATCTGGGAACCCTCCACTTT	CASRYRDLGTLHF
many	TRBV29-1	TRBJ1-3	-	14	TGCAGCGTCATGGTGGGGGGCTCTGGAAACACCATATATTTT	CSVMVGGSGNTIYF
many	TRBV5-6	TRBJ1-2	-	15	TGTGCCAGCAGCTTGGCGGGACCTCCCCCGGTTGGCTACACCTTC	CASSLAGPPPVGYTF
-	TRBV2	TRBJ2-2	TRBD1	18	TGTGCCAGCAGCCAAACTCGTACCGGGACAGGACTCACCGGGGAGCTGTTTTTT	CASSQTRTGTGLTGELFF
once	TRBV29-1	TRBJ2-7	-	10	TGCAGCGGGGGGACTTACCAGCAGTACTTC	CSGGTYQQYF
-	TRBV10-3	TRBJ1-5	TRBD1	16	TGTGCCAGCAGTTACCCCGGACAGGGTAGCAATCAGCCCAAGCATTTT	CASSYPGQGSNQPKHF
-	TRBV5-6	TRBJ2-6	-	16	TGTGCCAGCAGCTTGGGGCCCGTATCTAGGGCCAACGTCCTGACTTTC	CASSLGPVSRANVLTF
-	TRBV5-1	TRBJ2-2	TRBD1	16	TGCGCCAGCAGCTTGCGGGGACAGGGGAACACCGGGGAGCTGTTTTTT	CASSLRGQGNTGELFF
many	TRBV14	TRBJ1-6	-	13	-	CASSPTTSVPLHF
-	TRBV12-3/TRBV12-4	TRBJ1-1	TRBD1	9	TGTGCCAGCAGGGGACAGGCTTTCTTT	CASRGQAFF
many	TRBV7-9	TRBJ2-7	-	16	TGTGCCAGCAGCTTTTCTTCGGCAGGGCGCTCCTACGAGCAGTACTTC	CASSFSSAGRSYEQYF
many	TRBV19	TRBJ2-2	-	14	TGTGCCAGTAGTTTCTTGTTGGGGGCCGGGGAGCTGTTTTTT	CASSFLLGAGELFF
-	TRBV7-6	TRBJ2-6	TRBD1	16	TGTGCCAGCAGCTTAAGCCCCGGGACAGGGGACTACGTCCTGACTTTC	CASSLSPGTGDYVLTF
-	TRBV12-3/TRBV12-4	TRBJ2-2	TRBD1	16	TGTGCCAGCAGTACTAAGACAGGGATCGTCACCGGGGAGCTGTTTTTT	CASSTKTGIVTGELFF
-	TRBV20-1	TRBJ2-5	-	12	TGCAGTGCTGTCGAGGCGGGAGAGACCCAGTACTTC	CSAVEAGETQYF
-	TRBV20-1	TRBJ2-7	TRBD2	14	TGCAGTGCCAATAGCGGGGGGCTCCCTTACGAGCAGTACTTC	CSANSGGLPYEQYF
-	TRBV7-2	TRBJ2-7	TRBD2	16	TGCGCCAGCAGCCTCCGGACTAGCGGGAGGAGCTACGAGCAGTACTTC	CASSLRTSGRSYEQYF
-	TRBV5-4	TRBJ2-5	TRBD2	17	TGTGCCAGCAGCTTGGGTCTCGGGAGGGCCGGGGCTGAGACCCAGTACTTC	CASSLGLGRAGAETQYF
many	TRBV7-8	TRBJ2-7	TRBD2	14	TGTGCCAGCAGCCCCGGGACTAGCGACTACGAGCAGTACTTC	CASSPGTSDYEQYF
many	TRBV19	TRBJ1-1	-	13	TGTGCCAGTAGTAACAGACCCTACCCACCCAGGGACTTT	CASSNRPYPPRDF
-	TRBV29-1	TRBJ2-6	-	14	TGCAGCGTTGACGGCAGACCTGGGGTGAACGTCCTGACTTTC	CSVDGRPGVNVLTF
many	TRBV7-2	TRBJ2-5	-	13	TGTGCCAGCAGCTTAATACACTTTGAGACCCAGTACTTC	CASSLIHFETQYF
many	TRBV10-3	TRBJ1-1	-	13	TGTGCCATCAAACAGCAACGGAACACTGAAGCTTTCTTT	CAIKQQRNTEAFF
-	TRBV2	TRBJ1-5	TRBD1	14	TGTGCCTGGAGTCGAGGCAGGGGGCATCAGCCCCAGCATTTT	CAWSRGRGHQPQHF
-	TRBV7-2	TRBJ1-2	-	14	TGTGCCAGCAGCACGCCGGGAGTTAACTATGGCTACACCTTC	CASSTPGVNYGYTF
many	TRBV7-3	TRBJ2-7	-	14	TGTGCCAGCAGCGATCCGGGACGGAGCTACGAGCAGTACTTC	CASSDPGRSYEQYF
few	TRBV15	TRBJ1-1	TRBD1	17	TGTGCCACCAGCAACCGGACAGGGAGTATCTCGGGCACTGAAGCTTTCTTT	CATSNRTGSISGTEAFF
-	TRBV7-9	TRBJ2-5	TRBD1	14	TGTGCCAGCAGGGGACAGGGGTTCCAAGAGACCCAGTACTTC	CASRGQGFQETQYF
few	TRBV2	TRBJ2-5	-	13	TGTGCCAGCAGTGGAGCGGTACAAGAGACCCAGTACTTC	CASSGAVQETQYF
-	TRBV20-1	TRBJ1-2	-	14	TGCAGTGCTAGACTAGCGGGGGGGCCATATGGCTACACCTTC	CSARLAGGPYGYTF
-	TRBV25-1	TRBJ1-6	-	15	TGTGCCAGCGTGGGGCAGAGCTCCTATAATTCACCCCTCCACTTT	CASVGQSSYNSPLHF
-	TRBV7-8	TRBJ1-4	-	17	TGTGCCAGCAGTTTAGGTAGAGGGTCGGGCCCTAATGAAAAACTGTTTTTT	CASSLGRGSGPNEKLFF
many	TRBV20-1	TRBJ2-2	-	12	TGCAGTGCCTTAACAGGTCCCGGGGAGCTGTTTTTT	CSALTGPGELFF